The clone carrying this T cell receptor beta chain occurred once. What it binds is unknown. These data are taken from a study of regulatory T cells in long-lasting Graves disease. Sequencing libraries for TCR beta were prepared with iRepertoire HTBI primers and Arm-PCR of CDR3 regions. TCRdb ran MiXCR on the multiplex PCR reads and lists one entry per CDR3 protein. The table has under 450,000 distinct CDR3 sequences, 15% to 20% seen once. The CDR3 is 15 amino acids. Trimming cost V 0 bases and J 13 bases; bases outside gene matches: 15. Germline lookup yields CDR1 GTSNPN and CDR2 SVGIG (reference sequence). Study results and caveats: No thyroid tissue was studied; the work used peripheral blood only.

Documented time point: newly diagnosed GD, antithyroid drugs for less than 3 months. PBMCs provided the RNA from which the TCR library was made. These data are also associated with another study on T cells in Graves' hyperthyroidism and ophthalmopathy. According to that study: Researchers found most expanded thyroid clonotypes above 0.001 in blood as well.

The gene calls are TRBV30 and TRBJ2-1, with 7 bases lining up with TRBD2. The TCR sequence derives from a woman under 30 with Graves disease. The sample here was peripheral blood mononuclear cells (PBMCs), taken at new diagnosis, from a patient treated with antithyroid drugs. The CDR3 coding sequence is TGTGCCTGGAGTGTACCTAGCGGCACCCAAGAGACCCAGTTCTTC. Residues: CAWSVPSGTQETQFF. The whole variable domain, filled in from reference TRBV30 and TRBJ2-1, reads SQTIHQWPATLVQPVGSPLSLECTVEGTSNPNLYWYRQAAGRGLQLLFYSVGIGQISSEVPQNLSASRPQDRQFILSSKKLLLSDSGFYLCAWSVPSGTQETQFFGPGTRLTVL.